This is a list of T cell receptor beta chains from one sample in a study of blood T cell repertoires in COVID-19. TCRdb keeps only in-frame clones here, not all; method: immunoSEQ multiplex PCR. The data contain around 270,000 clones, about 89% of them seen just once; the ten biggest clones take up around 10%. Material: peripheral blood. These receptors were taken from a man aged 40-55 years who had recovered from COVID-19. Both conserved end residues are trimmed from each CDR3.

>TRBV2
ASRPGLAASSYEQY
>TRBV9
ASSVQGVGTEAF
>TRBV3-1/TRBV3-2
ASSQSKTGSSTDTQY
>TRBV28
ASTRGGSSYGYT
>TRBV12-5
ASGPGVGGLPLNTEAF
>TRBV18
ASSPKTGAGDLYEQY
>TRBV5-1
ASSFQDRQETQY
>TRBV27
ASRETDYNEQF
>TRBV19
ASSLGLATDTQY
>TRBV11-2
ASSFSSGILHTEDYGYT
>TRBV30
AWRDRVYGYT
>TRBV5-6
ASSPGLDGNSPLH
>TRBV15
ATNEGLGTDTQY
>TRBV11-2
ASSLEGWGGPPENFQY
>TRBV15
ATSPGGGFAEQF
>TRBV12-3/TRBV12-4
ASSLEGGPTQY
>TRBV6-5
ASSYNSRELF
>TRBV10-3
AISDRDRFSGNTIY
>TRBV6-5
ASRTALNTEAF
>TRBV15
ATSRPGLGYSGEQF
>TRBV5-5
ASSIVGPRTTMNTEAF
>TRBV7-2
ASSSGWQGYGYT
>TRBV12-5
ASGLEPGRYEQY
>TRBV2
ASSSLPGVQPQH
>TRBV24-1
ATSDLGEGYT
>TRBV10-3
AISDGEGREQY
>TRBV6-2/TRBV6-3
ASSYSTLAGESGETQY
>TRBV6-5
ASSYKGVGYGYT
>TRBV27
ASSLLGGRSPETQY
>TRBV2
ASSARPAAGVGSDTQY
>TRBV3-1/TRBV3-2
ASSQTGGNQPQH
>TRBV3-1/TRBV3-2
ASSQGYPRERGEQY
>TRBV5-1
ASSSDRAGELF
>TRBV7-2
ASSLSLGLAPTDTQY
>TRBV19
ASSYAGMNTEAF
>TRBV2
ASSGGPGNTIY
>TRBV28
ASRSGETYNEQF
>TRBV7-9
ASSRPSGGDNSPLH
>TRBV14
ASSRLAGHYEQY
>TRBV6-5
ASSYAEGWTEAF
>TRBV21-1
TEGEVPLIDGNQPQH
>TRBV5-4
ASSLGDRGYNSPLH
>TRBV7-9
ASAPGGTGSHQPQH
>TRBV7-2
ASSFWIAGGTGELF
>TRBV3-1/TRBV3-2
ASSQEGGRVYEQY
>TRBV7-2
ASSLNGQGALNEKLF
>TRBV27
ASSFLARYTGELF
>TRBV3-1/TRBV3-2
ASSKLPSGGTGELF
>TRBV19
ASTPLGAGEQF
>TRBV5-1
ASSLTGTDSYGYT
>TRBV9
ASGGGGYT